Below are 18 T cell receptor beta chains sequenced from a single sample in a study of Graves' ophthalmopathy and Graves' hyperthyroidism. RNA transcripts yielded amplified TCR beta CDR3 regions. HTBI primers primed a first-round RT-PCR, and a second-round multiplex PCR followed. In TCRdb, the multiplex PCR reads were re-called with MiXCR into one record per CDR3 protein. This table holds hundreds of thousands of distinct CDR3 sequences, 35% to 50% found once. Source material: peripheral blood. The receptors come from an adult man with Graves' ophthalmopathy.

The chain is built from TRBV20-1 and TRBJ1-4, with TRBD1 as a possible D gene (5 bases). V was clipped by 6 bases and J by 0 bases, with 20 bases between them. Germline CDR1 is DFQATT and CDR2 is SNEGSKA (reference sequence). This CDR3 comprises 17 residues. This chain's CDR3 is CSARPDSIFATNEKLFF. Written as DNA, the CDR3 is TGCAGTGCCCGTCCCGACAGTATTTTTGCAACTAATGAAAAACTGTTTTTT.

The chain recombines TRBV29-1 with TRBJ1-3, with 7 bases identical to TRBD1. J was trimmed by 2 bases and V by 7 bases; bases with no gene match: 11. From germline, CDR1 is SQVTM and CDR2 ANQGSEA. The CDR3 is made up of 15 amino acids. CDR3 bases: TGCAGCGGGTATAACCAGGGGGACACTGGAAACACCATATATTTT. Encoded protein: CSGYNQGDTGNTIYF.

This clonotype was detected ten times or more. The CDR3 DNA is TGTGCCAGCAGCAGGAAGATACTAGCGGAAAGCTCCTACGAGCAGTACTTC. Translation: CASSRKILAESSYEQYF. The chain couples TRBV7-6 to TRBJ2-7, with TRBD2 identical over 8 bases. The ends lost 5 bases at V and 0 bases at J; junction bases unmatched: 12. This CDR3 comprises 17 residues. In germline, CDR1 is SGHVS, CDR2 FNYEAQ. Using reference TRBV7-6 and TRBJ2-7 for the parts outside the CDR3, the full variable domain is GAGVSQSPRYKVTKRGQDVALRCDPISGHVSLYWYRQALGQGPEFLTYFNYEAQQDKSGLPNDRFSAERPEGSISTLTIQRTEQRDSAMYRCASSRKILAESSYEQYFGPGTRLTVT.

This clonotype has a count of ten or more. This chain links TRBV7-6 with TRBJ2-7; D is tentatively TRBD1 or TRBD2 (6 bases each). Germline V gene data show CDR1 as SGHVS and CDR2 as FNYEAQ. This CDR3 spans 14 amino acids. Trimming stripped 5 bases from V and 3 bases from J, with 14 bases between. The chain's CDR3 is CASSPLGGSYEQYF. The CDR3 DNA follows: TGTGCCAGCAGCCCCCTAGGGGGGAGCTACGAGCAGTACTTC. Full variable domain (missing parts from reference TRBV7-6 and TRBJ2-7): GAGVSQSPRYKVTKRGQDVALRCDPISGHVSLYWYRQALGQGPEFLTYFNYEAQQDKSGLPNDRFSAERPEGSISTLTIQRTEQRDSAMYRCASSPLGGSYEQYFGPGTRLTVT.

This clonotype was seen a handful of times. The chain recombines TRBV7-9 with TRBJ2-5; no clear D. CDR3 size: 16 residues. Trimming pared 5 bases from V and 1 base from J, leaving 17 bases between. The germline V gene has CDR1 SEHNR and CDR2 FQNEAQ (reference sequence). CDR3 residues: CASSPLALKSQETQYF. The CDR3 region has the DNA TGTGCCAGCAGCCCACTCGCTCTAAAAAGCCAAGAGACCCAGTACTTC. Complete variable domain (other parts from reference TRBV7-9 and TRBJ2-5): DTGVSQNPRHKITKRGQNVTFRCDPISEHNRLYWYRQTLGQGPEFLTYFQNEAQLEKSRLLSDRFSAERPKGSFSTLEIQRTEQGDSAMYLCASSPLALKSQETQYFGPGTRLLVL.

This clonotype was counted between two and nine times. The chain has TRBV7-2 and TRBJ1-3; 8 nucleotides match TRBD1. J lost 8 bases, V lost 2 bases, and 8 bases had no gene match. CDR1 and CDR2 (germline): SGHTA, FQGNSA. The CDR3 is 15 residues long. CDR3 loop: CASSLRTGTVDTIYF. The CDR3 bases are TGTGCCAGCAGCTTAAGGACAGGGACTGTGGACACCATATATTTT.

The chain couples TRBV19 to TRBJ2-6; 10 bases line up with TRBD2. This CDR3 contains 17 residues. Trimming cost V 5 bases and J 0 bases; bases outside gene matches: 4. Germline CDR1 reads LNHDA; CDR2 reads SQIVND (reference sequence). CDR3: CASSETSGLSGANVLTF. In DNA, the CDR3 is TGTGCCAGTAGTGAGACTAGCGGGCTCTCTGGGGCCAACGTCCTGACTTTC.

Many counts were recorded for this clonotype. The genes are TRBV29-1 and TRBJ2-7; tentatively, D is TRBD1 (6 bases). The CDR3 is 11 residues long. Germline CDR1 is SQVTM and CDR2 is ANQGSEA. V was shortened by 7 bases and J by 5 bases, with 12 bases between the two germline ends. The CDR3: CSGQDSHEQYF. The CDR3 DNA sequence: TGCAGCGGACAGGATTCCCACGAGCAGTACTTC.

The V call is TRBV20-1, the J call TRBJ2-7; possibly TRBD2 for D (6 bases). From germline, CDR1 is DFQATT and CDR2 SNEGSKA (reference sequence). This CDR3 is built from 13 residues. The germline V and J ends were trimmed by 8 bases and 0 bases, with 14 bases remaining between them. The CDR3 protein is CSLPGEASYEQYF. The DNA for the CDR3 is TGCAGTCTCCCCGGGGAGGCCTCCTACGAGCAGTACTTC.

This clonotype appeared a few times. This rearrangement joins TRBV25-1 to TRBJ1-2, with D hard to call. CDR3 length: 13 residues. Germline V CDR1 and CDR2: MGHDK, SYGVNS. V lost 5 bases, J lost 7 bases, and 14 bases lay in between. The CDR3 region is CASSLVMGGGYTF. The CDR3 DNA is TGTGCCAGCAGTTTAGTGATGGGCGGTGGCTACACCTTC.

This clonotype was found a few times. The gene calls are TRBV6-6 and TRBJ1-3; no clear D. The CDR3 spans 14 residues. V dropped 0 bases and J dropped 3 bases, with 6 bases sitting between them. CDR1 is MNHNY and CDR2 is SVGAGI in the germline V gene (reference sequence). The CDR3 protein is CASSYSTRGNTIYF. The CDR3 nucleotides are TGTGCCAGCAGTTACTCGACCCGTGGAAACACCATATATTTT.

This clonotype was counted only a few times. Here the CDR3 DNA reads TGTGCCAGCAGGCCTCGTGGTTTCGGCTACACCTTC. Protein: CASRPRGFGYTF. The chain carries TRBV10-3 and TRBJ1-2; D gene ambiguous. The CDR3 runs to 12 residues. The V and J ends lost 10 bases and 8 bases respectively, with 17 bases between them. Germline loops: CDR1 ENHRY, CDR2 SYGVKD.

This clonotype was counted a few times. The chain recombines TRBV10-3 with TRBJ2-2; TRBD1 matches 8 bases. V trimming: 4 bases; J trimming: 3 bases; junction bases outside the gene matches: 10. The CDR3 runs 17 residues. Germline lookup yields CDR1 ENHRY and CDR2 SYGVKD. The CDR3 protein is CAISAATGAIHTGELFF. CDR3 DNA: TGTGCCATCAGTGCCGCGACAGGGGCTATCCACACCGGGGAGCTGTTTTTT.

The V gene is TRBV20-1, the J gene TRBJ1-1, with a tentative D call TRBD1 (5 bases). CDR1 and CDR2 (germline): DFQATT, SNEGSKA (reference sequence). The CDR3 spans 13 residues. Deletions cut 3 bases from V and 7 bases from J, with 15 bases between. CDR3 protein: CSASTGRYNEAFF. The CDR3, as DNA: TGCAGTGCTAGCACAGGACGGTACAATGAAGCTTTCTTT.

This clonotype was observed a few times. The genes are TRBV20-1 and TRBJ2-5; no reliable D call. V lost 0 bases and J 8 bases, leaving 16 bases between the germline ends. From germline, CDR1 is DFQATT and CDR2 SNEGSKA (reference sequence). The CDR3 spans 14 residues. In nucleotides, the CDR3 is TGCAGTGCTAGAGAGGGGATTCGGACGGAAACCCAGTACTTC. It yields the protein CSAREGIRTETQYF.

The sample holds a few counts of this clonotype. The gene calls are TRBV2 and TRBJ2-7, with D tentatively TRBD2 (6 bases). The CDR3 length is 16 residues. Trimming took 5 bases from V and 1 from J, leaving 18 bases between them. Germline CDR1 and CDR2: SNHLY and FYNNEI. In DNA form, the CDR3 reads TGTGCCAGCAGTTTCCCAATCCACCGGGAGTCCTACGAGCAGTACTTC. Protein sequence: CASSFPIHRESYEQYF.

The chain links TRBV20-1 to TRBJ2-7; no reliable D call. The germline CDR1 and CDR2 sequences are DFQATT and SNEGSKA (reference sequence). CDR3 length: 11 residues. The V end lost 3 bases, the J end lost 3 bases, and 6 bases lay between the germline ends. The CDR3 coding sequence is TGCAGTGCTAGGAAAGACTACGAGCAGTACTTC. This translates into CSARKDYEQYF.

V usage is TRBV19 and J usage is TRBJ1-5; no firm D call. The CDR3 runs to 12 residues. Germline CDR1 is LNHDA and CDR2 is SQIVND (reference sequence). Trimming pared 4 bases from V and 7 bases from J, leaving 8 bases between. CDR3 sequence: CASSNGGQPQHF. The DNA of the CDR3 is TGTGCCAGTAGTAACGGTGGCCAGCCCCAGCATTTT.